The TCR beta chain described here comes from a study of T cell responses to AZD1222 COVID-19 vaccine. The study's findings and limits: Among the donors, most were white British and more were female, and clonal diversity was possibly underestimated.

About this clone itself: Its antigen is unidentified.

Per germline, CDR1 SNHLY and CDR2 FYNNEI. V was clipped by 5 bases and J by 5 bases; unmatched bases: 5. CDR3 size: 14 residues. Here immunoSEQ multiplex PCR was the method, and the copy in TCRdb shows in-frame clones only, minus some. Altogether 120,000 to 150,000 clones are present, around 90% being singletons, with the ten largest covering approximately 1.5%. This clonotype was obtained from an adult in good health. The chain recombines TRBV2 with TRBJ2-2; 7 bases are shared with TRBD1. The sequenced sample was peripheral blood, obtained on day 0 of AZD1222 vaccination. The CDR3 nucleotides are TGTGCCAGCAGTAAGGGCAGGGGGACCGGGGAGCTGTTTTTT. Protein sequence: CASSKGRGTGELFF. Variable domain in full (rest from reference TRBV2 and TRBJ2-2): EPEVTQTPSHQVTQMGQEVILRCVPISNHLYFYWYRQILGQKVEFLVSFYNNEISEKSEIFDDQFSVERPDGSNFTLKIRSTKLEDSAMYFCASSKGRGTGELFFGEGSRLTVL.